The 19 T cell receptor beta chains below come from one sample, sequenced in a study of T cells in Graves' hyperthyroidism and ophthalmopathy. Amplification of TCR beta CDR3 regions used RNA as the template. First-round RT-PCR with HTBI primers amplified the TCR CDR3 region. TCRdb processed the multiplex PCR reads anew with MiXCR; each CDR3 protein has one entry. This table holds approximately 500,000 distinct CDR3 sequences, 46% found once. What was sequenced was peripheral blood or thyroid tissue (not recorded which). The receptors here all came from a woman between 18 and 30 years old with Graves' hyperthyroidism.

The rearrangement joins TRBV24-1 to TRBJ2-5, with D possibly matching TRBD1 (6 bases). The CDR3 totals 17 residues. Germline V gene sequence: CDR1 KGHDR, CDR2 SFDVKD. V lost 6 bases and J lost 3, with 22 bases in between. The DNA of the CDR3 is TGTGCCACCAGTCAAAAACTAGGGACACACAGCGAAGAGACCCAGTACTTC. Translated: CATSQKLGTHSEETQYF.

This clonotype has at least ten counts. This chain links TRBV6-1 with TRBJ2-5; D call uncertain. Trimming cost V 0 bases and J 2 bases, with 13 bases left between them. The germline CDR1 and CDR2 sequences are MNHNS and SASEGT. The CDR3 has 16 residues. CDR3 region: CASSEAQPGWQETQYF. The CDR3, as DNA: TGTGCCAGCAGTGAAGCCCAGCCGGGCTGGCAAGAGACCCAGTACTTC.

Here the CDR3 DNA reads TGTGCCACCAGCAAAACCGGGACTAGCGAAACTTTCTTT. Its protein is CATSKTGTSETFF. The chain recombines TRBV15 with TRBJ1-1; D is perhaps TRBD1 (5 bases). With 4 bases removed from V and 12 bases from J, the gap between germline ends came to 18 bases. The CDR3 is 13 residues long. Germline CDR1 and CDR2: LNHNV and YYDKDF (reference sequence).

This clonotype was seen at least ten times. This rearrangement joins TRBV5-6 to TRBJ1-1, with 7 positions matching TRBD1. Germline V gene sequence: CDR1 SGHDT, CDR2 YYEEEE. V lost 3 bases, J lost 7 bases, and 12 bases stayed unmatched. This CDR3 spans 15 amino acids. The CDR3 reads CASSWDTRQGNEAFF. CDR3 in DNA: TGTGCCAGCAGCTGGGATACGAGACAGGGCAATGAAGCTTTCTTT.

The chain couples TRBV9 to TRBJ2-3; TRBD2 aligns across 9 bases. The CDR3 sequence is 17 residues long. V shed 0 bases, J shed 4 bases, and the junction held 9 bases outside the gene matches. Germline V gene lookup returns CDR1 SGDLS and CDR2 YYNGEE. The CDR3 bases are TGTGCCAGCAGCGTAGGCAATAGCGGGAGCGTGGCAGATACGCAGTATTTT. It codes for CASSVGNSGSVADTQYF.

The chain uses TRBV2 and TRBJ2-7; tentatively, D is TRBD1 (6 bases). Germline lookup yields CDR1 SNHLY and CDR2 FYNNEI. This CDR3 comprises 14 residues. The germline V and J ends were trimmed by 5 bases and 2 bases, with 13 bases remaining between them. CDR3 loop: CASSRDTNTYEQYF. In DNA, the CDR3 is TGTGCCAGCAGTCGGGACACGAATACCTACGAGCAGTACTTC.

V usage is TRBV7-9 and J usage is TRBJ2-7, with 7 bases matching TRBD1. The germline V gene encodes CDR1 SEHNR and CDR2 FQNEAQ (reference sequence). The CDR3 runs to 14 residues. The J segment lost 2 bases and the V segment lost 5 bases, leaving 6 bases of the junction unmatched. The chain's CDR3 is CASSTDRVAYEQYF. The DNA for the CDR3 is TGTGCCAGCAGCACTGACAGGGTGGCCTACGAGCAGTACTTC.

The rearrangement uses TRBV27 and TRBJ1-4, with 8 bases that match TRBD1. The germline gives CDR1 MNHEY, CDR2 SMNVEV (reference sequence). There are 14 residues in the CDR3. The CDR3 reads CAQTGALTNEKLFF. The CDR3 nucleotides read TGTGCTCAGACAGGGGCTTTGACTAATGAAAAACTGTTTTTT.

J is TRBJ1-5 and V is TRBV29-1; weak D call: TRBD1 (5 bases). CDR3 length: 14 amino acids. Germline CDR1 SQVTM, CDR2 ANQGSEA. V was cut by 1 base and J by 7 bases, with 14 bases left in between. The CDR3 loop reads CSVEGDVGEQPQHF. In nucleotides, the CDR3 is TGCAGCGTTGAAGGGGACGTCGGCGAGCAGCCCCAGCATTTT.

This rearrangement joins TRBV29-1 to TRBJ1-5, with D perhaps matching TRBD1 (5 bases). The germline CDR1 and CDR2 sequences are SQVTM and ANQGSEA. The CDR3 has 13 amino acids. Deletions cut 4 bases from V and 6 bases from J, with 13 bases between. CDR3 coding DNA: TGCAGCGTTGTTTGGGGGGATGGTCAGCCCCAGCATTTT. Residues: CSVVWGDGQPQHF. The full variable domain, in which reference TRBV29-1 and TRBJ1-5 provide the parts outside the CDR3, is SAVISQKPSRDICQRGTSLTIQCQVDSQVTMMFWYRQQPGQSLTLIATANQGSEATYESGFVIDKFPISRPNLTFSTLTVSNMSPEDSSIYLCSVVWGDGQPQHFGDGTRLSIL.

At least ten counts were recorded for this clonotype. V and J are TRBV4-2 and TRBJ2-6, with a tentative D call TRBD1 (5 bases). The ends were cut back, 2 bases at V and 0 bases at J, with 23 bases in the middle. The CDR3 is 21 amino acids. CDR1 and CDR2 from the germline V gene are LGHNA and YNFKEQ. The CDR3 DNA is TGTGCCAGCAGCCAACCCGGTAGGTCAGGGTCGTCTCACTCTGGGGCCAACGTCCTGACTTTC. It is translated as CASSQPGRSGSSHSGANVLTF.

Regarding this clonotype: Sequence at one end of the junction differs from germline and may be a read error. The gene calls are TRBV14 and TRBJ1-1, with D unclear. The V gene's germline CDR1 is SGHDN and CDR2 FVKESK. CDR3 length equals 13 residues. CDR3 sequence (DNA): TGTGCCAGCAGCATCGGGATGAACACTGAAGCTTCCTTT. Translated: CASSIGMNTEASF.

The genes are TRBV5-4 and TRBJ2-6, with D uncertain. V was shortened by 4 bases and J by 0 bases, with 8 bases between the two germline ends. CDR1 is SGHNT and CDR2 is YYREEE in the germline V gene (reference sequence). The CDR3 loop spans 15 amino acids. In DNA form, the CDR3 reads TGTGCCAGCAGCAAGACGGGCTCTGGGGCCAACGTCCTGACTTTC. This codes for CASSKTGSGANVLTF.

This clonotype was recorded many times. The gene calls are TRBV7-9 and TRBJ2-7; no reliable D call. This CDR3 comprises 15 residues. Trimming took off 0 bases at V and 3 bases at J, with 12 bases between the two ends. From germline, CDR1 is SEHNR and CDR2 FQNEAQ (reference sequence). CDR3 loop: CASSLALGSVYEQYF. The CDR3 coding sequence is TGTGCCAGCAGCTTAGCGCTGGGTTCGGTCTACGAGCAGTACTTC.

In DNA, the CDR3 is TGCAGTGCGAGCCGGGACCTCTATAATTCACCCCTCCACTTT. It codes for CSASRDLYNSPLHF. The rearrangement joins TRBV20-1 to TRBJ1-6; a weak D match, TRBD1 (5 bases). This CDR3 is built from 14 residues. Trimming took 6 bases from V and 3 from J, leaving 12 bases between them. Germline V gene lookup returns CDR1 DFQATT and CDR2 SNEGSKA (reference sequence).

This chain uses TRBV15 with TRBJ1-5; the D gene is possibly TRBD1 (5 bases). The V gene lost 4 bases and the J gene lost 0 bases, with 22 bases spanning the gap. CDR1 and CDR2 from the germline V gene are LNHNV and YYDKDF (reference sequence). This CDR3 has 19 residues. CDR3 in DNA: TGTGCCACCAGCACTAGCGGTGGCACATCAGGGTATAGCAATCAGCCCCAGCATTTT. Translating gives CATSTSGGTSGYSNQPQHF.

The sample holds many counts of this clonotype. The junction and the germline gene differ at one end; a read error may be behind it. J is TRBJ2-5 and V is TRBV7-7, with 11 nucleotides matching TRBD2. This CDR3 spans 16 amino acids. Germline V CDR1 and CDR2: SSHAT, FNYEAQ (reference sequence). The chain's CDR3 is CASSQLSGRAPETQYF. The CDR3 nucleotides read TGTGCTAGCAGCCAACTTAGCGGGAGGGCCCCAGAGACCCAGTACTTC.

The V and J genes are TRBV20-1 and TRBJ1-2, with a possible D match to TRBD1 (6 bases). The CDR3 has 14 amino acids. Germline V lookup: CDR1 DFQATT, CDR2 SNEGSKA (reference sequence). Trimming shortened V by 6 bases and J by 2 bases, and 16 bases separated the two germline ends. The CDR3 spells CSASSWDKNYGYTF. CDR3 in DNA: TGCAGTGCCAGCAGTTGGGACAAAAACTATGGCTACACCTTC.

This chain connects TRBV20-1 to TRBJ2-5, with 8 bases matching TRBD2. Germline assignment: CDR1 DFQATT and CDR2 SNEGSKA (reference sequence). This CDR3 spans 17 amino acids. Germline trimming cut 2 bases from V and 5 bases from J; bases unmatched to any gene: 16. This CDR3 reads CSARSVREAGVNETQYF. The CDR3 DNA sequence: TGCAGTGCTAGAAGTGTTAGGGAAGCGGGGGTGAATGAGACCCAGTACTTC.